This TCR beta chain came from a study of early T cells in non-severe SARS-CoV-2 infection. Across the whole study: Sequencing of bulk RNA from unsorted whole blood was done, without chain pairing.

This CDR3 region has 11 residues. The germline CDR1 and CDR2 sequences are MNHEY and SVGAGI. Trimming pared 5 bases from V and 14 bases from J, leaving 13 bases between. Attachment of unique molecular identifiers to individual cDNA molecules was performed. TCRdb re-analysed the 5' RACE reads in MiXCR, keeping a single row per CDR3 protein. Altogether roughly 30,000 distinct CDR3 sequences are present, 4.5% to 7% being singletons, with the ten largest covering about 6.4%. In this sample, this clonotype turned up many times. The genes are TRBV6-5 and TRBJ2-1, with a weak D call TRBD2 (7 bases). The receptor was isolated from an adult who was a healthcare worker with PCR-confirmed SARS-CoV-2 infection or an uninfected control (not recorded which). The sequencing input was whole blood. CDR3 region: CASSRGGWEFF. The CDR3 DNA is TGTGCCAGCAGTAGGGGGGGCTGGGAGTTCTTC.